This TCR beta chain was identified during a study of T-cell reconstitution after alpha-beta-depleted transplantation in children (dated by TCRdb to the mid-2010s). In terms of the full investigation: T-cell immune reconstitution after TCRalphabeta/CD19-depleted allogeneic hematopoietic cell transplantation in children was quantitatively tracked in the study by means of TCR repertoire profiling. Study-level results and caveats: The apparently early alphabetaT-cell count recovery about two months after transplant was reportedly dependent on only several hundred rapidly expanded clones derived from non-depleted graft cells. In some patients, high TCRbeta diversity at day 60 was attributed to recipient T cells and intrathymic progenitors that had survived conditioning. Hyperexpanded clone frequencies declined over subsequent months; after one year, T-cell counts and TCRbeta diversity were mostly attributed to newly produced T cells.

Library preparation was by PCR. For sequencing, an Illumina HiSeq 2500 was employed. To normalize quantification of the TCRbeta repertoire, the TCR libraries were built with molecular barcoding that relied on unique molecular identifiers. The public reads were reanalyzed by TCRdb: fastp trimming at Q25, MiXCR alignment, in-frame beta chains only. A single entry per CDR3 protein holds the most common genes and DNA from its merged rows. This sample gives about 470,000 distinct CDR3 sequences in total; over 40% of them show up just once. The ten most abundant clones make up 27% of the sample. What this sample's treatment or condition label stands for: allogeneic hematopoietic cell transplantation with graft depleted of TCRalphabeta T cells and CD19 B cells. Transplant recipients were children who received TCRalphabeta/CD19-depleted allogeneic hematopoietic cell grafts. This clonotype was counted only a few times. Its recognized antigen is unknown. No base-level quality is on record; no much larger clone is a single base apart.

Here the sequenced sample was PBMCs, taken before TCRalphabeta/CD19-depleted stem cell transplant. The sequence came from a girl under 10 years old with aplastic anemia, due to receive a stem cell transplant.

CDR3 loop: CSVIVGASYEQYF. The DNA reads TGCAGCGTCATCGTGGGGGCCTCCTACGAGCAGTACTTC. The V and J genes are TRBV29-1 and TRBJ2-7, and TRBD1 may be the D gene, going by 6 matching bases. The germline V gene specifies SQVTM as CDR1 and ANQGSEA as CDR2. The CDR3 starts with the cysteine, ends with the phenylalanine, and has 13 residues. The only DNA kept is the CDR3, 39 bases in frame from the first base. Between the V and J ends, shortened by 6 bases and 0 bases respectively, the junction contains 12 bases.